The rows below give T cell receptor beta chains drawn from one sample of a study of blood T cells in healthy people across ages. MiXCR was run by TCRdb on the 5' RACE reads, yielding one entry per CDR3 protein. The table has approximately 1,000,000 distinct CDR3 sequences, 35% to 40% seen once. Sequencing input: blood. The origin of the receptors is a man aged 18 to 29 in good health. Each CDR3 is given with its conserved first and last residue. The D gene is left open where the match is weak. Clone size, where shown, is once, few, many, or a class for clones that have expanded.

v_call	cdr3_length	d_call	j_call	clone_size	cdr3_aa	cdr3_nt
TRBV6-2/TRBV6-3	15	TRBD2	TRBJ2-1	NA	CASTDAGTSGNEQFF	TGTGCCAGCACCGACGCCGGGACTAGCGGTAATGAGCAGTTCTTC
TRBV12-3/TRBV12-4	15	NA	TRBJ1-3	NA	CASRPQGTWRNTIYF	TGTGCCAGCAGACCCCAGGGTACGTGGAGGAACACCATATATTTT
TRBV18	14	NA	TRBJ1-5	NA	CASSPARGNQPQHF	TGTGCCAGCTCACCGGCCAGGGGCAATCAGCCCCAGCATTTT
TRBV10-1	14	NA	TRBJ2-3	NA	CASSERKDSDTQYF	TGCGCCAGCAGTGAGCGTAAGGACTCTGATACGCAGTATTTT
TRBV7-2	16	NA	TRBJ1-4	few	CASSLFGGPGNEKLFF	TGTGCCAGCAGCTTATTTGGGGGCCCGGGTAATGAAAAACTGTTTTTT
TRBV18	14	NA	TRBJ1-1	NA	CASSPLSGATEAFF	TGTGCCAGCTCACCACTGTCAGGGGCCACTGAAGCTTTCTTT
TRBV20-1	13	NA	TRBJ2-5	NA	CSARDWDQETQYF	TGCAGTGCTAGAGACTGGGACCAAGAGACCCAGTACTTC
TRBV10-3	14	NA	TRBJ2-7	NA	CAISIGDQPLEQYF	TGTGCCATCAGTATCGGGGACCAACCCCTGGAGCAGTACTTC
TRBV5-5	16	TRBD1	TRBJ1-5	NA	CASSGNRGVGNQPQHF	TGTGCCAGCAGCGGAAACAGGGGAGTCGGCAATCAGCCCCAGCATTTT
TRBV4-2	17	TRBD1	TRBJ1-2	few	CASSQASGGGLRFGYTF	TGTGCCAGCAGCCAAGCCTCTGGAGGGGGCTTGCGATTTGGCTACACCTTC
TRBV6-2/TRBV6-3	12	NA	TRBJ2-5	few	CASSYRPETQYF	TGTGCCAGCAGTTACCGGCCAGAGACCCAGTACTTC
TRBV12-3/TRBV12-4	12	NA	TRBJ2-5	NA	CASLGVEETQYF	TGTGCCAGCCTAGGGGTCGAGGAGACCCAGTACTTC
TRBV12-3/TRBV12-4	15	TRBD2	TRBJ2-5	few	CASSPPAGGYNEQYF	TGTGCCAGCAGCCCGCCGGCGGGGGGTTACAATGAGCAGTACTTC
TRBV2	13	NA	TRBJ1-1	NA	CASTRDPNTEAFF	TGTGCCAGCACCCGAGATCCGAACACTGAAGCTTTCTTT
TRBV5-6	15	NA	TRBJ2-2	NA	CASSERGYVTGELFF	TGTGCCAGCAGCGAAAGGGGCTACGTGACCGGGGAGCTGTTTTTT
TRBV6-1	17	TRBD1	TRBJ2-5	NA	CASSPILSGGAYETQYF	TGTGCCAGCAGCCCGATTCTATCAGGGGGCGCTTACGAGACCCAGTACTTC
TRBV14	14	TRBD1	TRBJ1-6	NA	CASSLDRGTTPLHF	TGTGCCAGCAGCCTTGACAGGGGGACAACACCCCTCCACTTT
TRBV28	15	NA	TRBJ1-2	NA	CATGGGAKTNYGYTF	TGTGCCACCGGCGGAGGCGCAAAGACTAACTATGGCTACACCTTC
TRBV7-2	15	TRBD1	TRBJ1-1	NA	CASSVGGTANTEAFF	TGTGCCAGCAGCGTGGGCGGGACAGCGAACACGGAAGCTTTCTTT
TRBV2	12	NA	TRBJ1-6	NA	CASDLGRAPLHF	TGTGCCAGCGATTTGGGGCGGGCACCCCTCCACTTT
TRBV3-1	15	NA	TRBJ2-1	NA	CASSQSVLQGNEQFF	TGTGCCAGCAGCCAAAGCGTCCTTCAAGGGAATGAGCAGTTCTTC
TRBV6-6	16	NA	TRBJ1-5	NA	CASSFGLGDSNQPQHF	TGTGCCAGCAGTTTCGGACTGGGCGATAGCAATCAGCCCCAGCATTTT
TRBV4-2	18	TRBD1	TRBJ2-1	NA	CASSQVKRDRGENNEQFF	TGTGCCAGCAGCCAAGTAAAAAGGGACAGGGGGGAAAACAATGAGCAGTTCTTC
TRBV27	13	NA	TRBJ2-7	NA	CASSVGPGGEQYF	TGTGCCAGCAGTGTGGGACCCGGCGGCGAGCAGTACTTC
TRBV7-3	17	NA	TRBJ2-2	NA	CASSLGVAPSDTGELFF	TGTGCCAGCAGCTTAGGGGTGGCTCCCTCCGACACCGGGGAGCTGTTTTTT
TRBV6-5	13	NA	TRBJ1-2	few	CATRPGGNYGYTF	TGTGCCACTCGACCGGGGGGCAACTATGGCTACACCTTC
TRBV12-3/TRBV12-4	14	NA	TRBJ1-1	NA	CASSLGGVGPEAFF	TGTGCCAGCAGTTTAGGAGGGGTTGGGCCTGAAGCTTTCTTT
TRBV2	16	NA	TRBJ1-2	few	CASNLQRALINYGYTF	TGTGCCAGCAATTTACAGAGAGCCCTTATTAACTATGGCTACACCTTC
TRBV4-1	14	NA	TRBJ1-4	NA	CASSQRGYNEKPFF	TGCGCCAGCAGCCAGAGGGGCTATAATGAAAAACCGTTTTTT
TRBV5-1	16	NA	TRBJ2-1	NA	CASSLVPDGLDNEQFF	TGCGCCAGCAGCTTGGTCCCGGACGGTCTGGACAATGAGCAGTTCTTC
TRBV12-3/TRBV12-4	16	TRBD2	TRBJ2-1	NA	CASSSGTSGGFNEQFF	TGTGCCAGCAGTTCCGGGACTAGCGGGGGGTTCAATGAGCAGTTCTTC
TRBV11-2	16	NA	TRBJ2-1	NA	CASSTVSGPTYNEQFF	TGTGCCAGCAGCACCGTATCCGGGCCAACCTACAATGAGCAGTTCTTC
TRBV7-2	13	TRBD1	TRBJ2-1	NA	CASSLDRDRYRFF	TGTGCCAGCAGCTTAGACCGGGACAGGTATAGGTTCTTC
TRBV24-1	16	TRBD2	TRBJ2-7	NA	CATSSSGGEPYNEQYF	TGTGCCACCAGCTCGAGCGGGGGTGAACCCTACAATGAGCAGTACTTC
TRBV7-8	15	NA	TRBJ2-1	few	CASSKTEISYNEQFF	TGTGCCAGCAGCAAAACAGAGATCTCCTACAATGAGCAGTTCTTC
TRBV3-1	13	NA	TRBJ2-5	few	CASSQDRGFEQYF	TGTGCCAGCAGCCAAGATCGAGGGTTTGAGCAGTACTTC
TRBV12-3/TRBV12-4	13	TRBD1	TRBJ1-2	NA	CASGQELNYGYTF	TGTGCCAGCGGACAGGAACTTAACTATGGCTACACCTTC
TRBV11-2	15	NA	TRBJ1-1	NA	CASTKRWEGRLEAFF	TGTGCCAGCACCAAACGGTGGGAGGGACGCCTCGAAGCTTTCTTT
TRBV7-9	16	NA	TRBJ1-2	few	CASSLGGQLYNYGYTF	TGTGCTAGCAGCTTAGGAGGACAGCTCTATAACTATGGCTACACCTTC
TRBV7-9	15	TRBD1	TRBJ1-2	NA	CASSFSQGANYGYTF	TGTGCCAGCAGCTTTTCGCAGGGGGCGAACTATGGCTACACCTTC
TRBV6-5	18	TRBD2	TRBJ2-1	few	CASSYFRTSGATYNEQFF	TGTGCCAGCAGTTACTTTAGGACTAGCGGGGCCACCTACAATGAGCAGTTCTTC
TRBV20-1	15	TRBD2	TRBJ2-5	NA	CSASRGRETAVAQYF	TGCAGTGCTAGTAGAGGGAGGGAGACAGCCGTGGCCCAGTACTTC
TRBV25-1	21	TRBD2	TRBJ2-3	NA	CASSERPIAGGETTSTDTQYF	TGTGCCAGCAGTGAACGCCCGATAGCGGGGGGAGAAACTACAAGCACAGATACGCAGTATTTT
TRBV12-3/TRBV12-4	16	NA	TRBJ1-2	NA	CASSLGDLLANHGYTF	TGTGCCAGCAGTTTAGGCGATTTGCTAGCTAACCATGGCTACACCTTC
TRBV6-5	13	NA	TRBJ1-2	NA	CASSSPINYGYTF	TGTGCCAGCAGTTCGCCCATTAACTATGGCTACACCTTC
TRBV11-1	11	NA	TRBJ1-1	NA	CASTWDTEAFF	TGTGCCAGCACCTGGGACACTGAAGCTTTCTTT
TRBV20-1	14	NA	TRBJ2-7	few	CSASGSTQTYEQYF	TGCAGTGCTAGTGGGTCCACCCAAACCTACGAGCAGTACTTC
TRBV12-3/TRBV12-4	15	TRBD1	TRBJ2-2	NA	CASSFLQGYTGELFF	TGTGCCAGCAGTTTCCTACAGGGGTACACCGGGGAGCTGTTTTTT
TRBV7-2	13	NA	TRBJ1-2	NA	CASSGDPGDGYTF	TGTGCCAGCAGCGGAGACCCTGGCGATGGCTACACCTTC
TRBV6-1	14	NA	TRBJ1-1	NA	CASSATGVNTEAFF	TGTGCCAGCAGCGCAACTGGGGTGAACACTGAAGCTTTCTTT
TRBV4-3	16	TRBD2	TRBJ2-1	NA	CASSQDPSGGDNEQFF	TGCGCCAGCAGCCAAGATCCCAGCGGGGGGGACAATGAGCAGTTCTTC
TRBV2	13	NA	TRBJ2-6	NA	CASTGGGANVLTF	TGTGCCAGCACGGGTGGTGGGGCCAACGTCCTGACTTTC
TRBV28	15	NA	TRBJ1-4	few	CASSPGHPKTEKLFF	TGTGCCAGCAGTCCCGGACACCCTAAGACTGAAAAACTGTTTTTT
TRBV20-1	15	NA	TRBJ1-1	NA	CSARPTGRSDTEAFF	TGCAGTGCTAGACCTACAGGGAGGAGTGACACTGAAGCTTTCTTT
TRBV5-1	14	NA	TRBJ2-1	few	CASREVQGYNEQFF	TGCGCCAGCAGAGAGGTACAGGGCTACAATGAGCAGTTCTTC
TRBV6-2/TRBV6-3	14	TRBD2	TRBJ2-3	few	CASKEGLAPDTQYF	TGTGCCAGCAAAGAGGGACTAGCCCCAGATACGCAGTATTTT
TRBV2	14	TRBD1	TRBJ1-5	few	CASSRDREGQPQHF	TGTGCCAGCAGTAGGGACAGGGAAGGTCAGCCCCAGCATTTT
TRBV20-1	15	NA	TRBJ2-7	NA	CSARDRFRSSYEQYF	TGCAGTGCTAGAGACCGATTCAGGAGCTCCTACGAGCAGTACTTC
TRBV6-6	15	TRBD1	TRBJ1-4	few	CASIRQGARDEKLFF	TGTGCCAGCATTAGACAGGGGGCGCGGGATGAAAAACTGTTTTTT
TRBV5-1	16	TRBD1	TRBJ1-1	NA	CASSPGQGGGNTEAFF	TGCGCCAGCAGCCCTGGACAGGGGGGAGGGAACACTGAAGCTTTCTTT